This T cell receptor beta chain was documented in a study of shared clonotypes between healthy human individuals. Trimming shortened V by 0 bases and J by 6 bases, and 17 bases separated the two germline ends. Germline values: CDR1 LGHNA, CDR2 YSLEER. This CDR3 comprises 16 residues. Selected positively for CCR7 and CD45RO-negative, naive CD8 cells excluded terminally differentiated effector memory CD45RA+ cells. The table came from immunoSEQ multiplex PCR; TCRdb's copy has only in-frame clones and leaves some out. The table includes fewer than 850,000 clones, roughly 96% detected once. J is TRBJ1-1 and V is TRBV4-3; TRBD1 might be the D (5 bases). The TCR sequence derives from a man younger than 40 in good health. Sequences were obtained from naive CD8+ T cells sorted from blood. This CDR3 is CASSQDIAGMIPEAFF. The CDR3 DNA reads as TGCGCCAGCAGCCAAGATATAGCAGGGATGATTCCTGAAGCTTTCTTT.